This T cell receptor beta chain was sequenced in a study of blood T cell repertoires in COVID-19 (dated by TCRdb to about 2020). With respect to the entire study: Samples covering the acute and convalescent phases of COVID-19 were provided by collaborators in the United States, Italy and Spain. Sample metadata almost always included a de-identified subject ID, COVID-19 status, age in years and sex. The repertoires were released in a freely available public database intended as a resource for research on the immune response to SARS-CoV-2. Subjects who had been exposed to COVID-19, were actively infected with it, or had recovered from it provided the deeply sampled blood TCRbeta repertoires that made up the dataset. The samples were drawn from the first 160 participants of the ongoing ImmuneRACE study and from under 1,500 subjects provided by 6 global collaborators. Where available, HLA class I and class II types were taken from metadata supplied by the sample provider and were not determined by assay-based typing. The prospective study material was composed of cDNA or gDNA derived from T cells, B-cell-depleted T cells, or PBMCs. General study outcomes and caveats: How much clinical and demographic metadata was included differed by source and by participant, and the metadata was provided uncurated.

Whole blood was collected in K2EDTA tubes by collaborating institutions according to the institutions' own protocols. For TCRbeta analysis, collaborator samples were shipped as frozen whole blood, as isolated PBMCs, or as DNA extracted from either sample type. TCRbeta CDR3 regions were amplified from genomic DNA using the immunoSEQ Assay, a bias-controlled multiplex PCR. In the paper's pipeline: The number of nucleated cells in each sample was estimated from the amplification of reference gene primers within the assay. Sequence reads were collapsed and filtered to measure the absolute abundance of every unique TCRbeta CDR3 rearrangement. For each sample, productive Simpson clonality was calculated as the square root of Simpson's diversity index across productive rearrangements. Not all clones reach the TCRdb copy of this immuneACCESS table, which keeps in-frame sequences only. Checked studies attribute under half of the gap to unresolved V genes and leave the rest unexplained. V, J and clone size are those of that table, while D and trimming were read from the DNA. For this sample there are 200,000 to 300,000 clones; around 84% appear just once. The top ten clones comprise under 5.5% of the sample.

To note about this clone: No cognate antigen has been identified for it. Base qualities are not recorded, but no much larger clone differs from it by a single base.

This clonotype originated in a man in his 60s with acute or convalescent COVID-19. The sample comprised peripheral blood.

The DNA sequence is TGTGCCAGTAGTGGGACGTTGACAGGGGCGGTTATGGACACCGGGGAGCTGTTTTTT. It is translated as CASSGTLTGAVMDTGELFF. The chain is encoded by TRBV19 joined to TRBJ2-2; 8 junctional bases match TRBD1. V lost 5 bases and J lost 3 bases, and the count of bases not matched to a germline gene is 17. The CDR3 goes from the cysteine to the phenylalanine over 19 residues. Left in the record is the CDR3 DNA by itself, 57 bases read in frame from the first base. The germline V gene (reference sequence) supplies CDR1 LNHDA and CDR2 SQIVND.